The 30 T cell receptor beta chains below all came from one sample that was sequenced in a study of blood T cell repertoires in COVID-19. TCRdb keeps only in-frame clones here, not all; method: immunoSEQ multiplex PCR. The table shows some 69,000 clones, with roughly 87% occurring only once. Material for sequencing was peripheral blood. Receptors originate from a man aged 45-65 years with COVID-19, enrolled during active disease.

This clone occurred once. This chain links TRBV2 with TRBJ2-5; tentative D call: TRBD1 (6 bases). The CDR3 runs 13 residues. Germline assignment: CDR1 SNHLY and CDR2 FYNNEI. The germline V and J ends were trimmed by 5 bases and 5 bases, with 12 bases remaining between them. The CDR3 here is CASSLQGQETQYF. In nucleotides, the CDR3 is TGTGCCAGCAGTTTACAGGGTCAGGAGACCCAGTACTTC. The variable domain in full, completed from reference TRBV2 and TRBJ2-5, reads EPEVTQTPSHQVTQMGQEVILRCVPISNHLYFYWYRQILGQKVEFLVSFYNNEISEKSEIFDDQFSVERPDGSNFTLKIRSTKLEDSAMYFCASSLQGQETQYFGPGTRLLVL.

This sequence joins TRBV7-2 and TRBJ2-1; 11 bases match TRBD2. V trimming: 5 bases; J trimming: 7 bases; junction bases outside the gene matches: 4. Germline V lookup: CDR1 SGHTA, CDR2 FQGNSA. The length of the CDR3 is 14 residues. In DNA form, the CDR3 reads TGTGCCAGCAGCAGCCGGACTAGCGGGAATGAGCAGTTCTTC. Its translation: CASSSRTSGNEQFF.

This clone was detected only a few times. This rearrangement joins TRBV30 to TRBJ1-1; 7 bases are a match to TRBD1. The junction had 12 bases not matched to a gene; V was cut back by 3 bases and J by 2 bases. This CDR3 has 16 residues. In germline, CDR1 is GTSNPN, CDR2 SVGIG (reference sequence). CDR3: CAWRVYRQGENTEAFF. In nucleotides, the CDR3 is TGTGCCTGGAGAGTTTACCGACAGGGAGAAAACACTGAAGCTTTCTTT.

V is TRBV5-1 and J is TRBJ1-4; 7 bases are a match to TRBD1. The V and J ends lost 0 bases and 5 bases, in that order; junction bases with no gene match: 4. Germline CDR1 and CDR2: SGHRS and YFSETQ. There are 15 residues in the CDR3. Here the CDR3 reads CASSLGQGLNEKLFF. The CDR3 nucleotides are TGCGCCAGCAGCTTGGGACAGGGATTAAATGAAAAACTGTTTTTT. The variable domain in full, with the rest retrieved from reference TRBV5-1 and TRBJ1-4, is KAGVTQTPRYLIKTRGQQVTLSCSPISGHRSVSWYQQTPGQGLQFLFEYFSETQRNKGNFPGRFSGRQFSNSRSEMNVSTLELGDSALYLCASSLGQGLNEKLFFGSGTQLSVL.

The J gene is TRBJ2-1, the V gene TRBV7-9; D not resolved. Germline CDR1 reads SEHNR; CDR2 reads FQNEAQ (reference sequence). The CDR3 length is 15 residues. The ends were cut back, 5 bases at V and 1 base at J, with 12 bases in the middle. The CDR3 region is CASSPQRRSYNEQFF. The CDR3 DNA follows: TGTGCCAGCAGCCCGCAGAGGCGGTCCTACAATGAGCAGTTCTTC.

The chain employs TRBV4-2 and TRBJ2-2; 14 nucleotides match TRBD2. The germline CDR1 and CDR2 sequences are LGHNA and YNFKEQ. CDR3 length: 21 residues. V lost 3 bases and J lost 1; bases outside the gene matches: 13. This chain's CDR3 is CASSHEGGLAGVLGNTGELFF. CDR3 DNA: TGTGCCAGCAGCCACGAAGGGGGACTAGCGGGAGTATTGGGGAACACCGGGGAGCTGTTTTTT.

The count of this clone is one. This rearrangement joins TRBV4-2 to TRBJ1-1, with D possibly TRBD1 on 6 matching bases. CDR3 length: 21 amino acids. V gave up 0 bases and J gave up 3 bases, with 29 bases separating them. Germline V gene lookup returns CDR1 LGHNA and CDR2 YNFKEQ. CDR3 nucleotides: TGTGCCAGCAGCCAAGAACTTAAAGGGGGAGGGAAAGTGGTGACGCACACTGAAGCTTTCTTT. It translates to CASSQELKGGGKVVTHTEAFF.

This chain links TRBV5-6 with TRBJ2-2; 9 nucleotides match TRBD1. The CDR3 spans 14 residues. The germline V gene encodes CDR1 SGHDT and CDR2 YYEEEE. V was pared by 2 bases and J by 5 bases, with 1 base of the junction left unmatched. CDR3 sequence: CASSFDRGTGELFF. The CDR3 DNA reads TGTGCCAGCAGCTTCGACAGGGGGACCGGGGAGCTGTTTTTT. The full variable domain, completed using reference TRBV5-6 and TRBJ2-2, is DAGVTQSPTHLIKTRGQQVTLRCSPKSGHDTVSWYQQALGQGPQFIFQYYEEEERQRGNFPDRFSGHQFPNYSSELNVNALLLGDSALYLCASSFDRGTGELFFGEGSRLTVL.

The V gene is TRBV19, the J gene TRBJ1-5, with D possibly matching TRBD1 (6 bases). V was shortened by 5 bases and J by 0 bases, with 14 bases between the two germline ends. This CDR3 is built from 16 residues. Germline CDR1 and CDR2: LNHDA and SQIVND (reference sequence). The CDR3 sequence: CASSGQRQVSNQPQHF. The CDR3 bases are TGTGCCAGTAGTGGCCAGAGACAGGTTAGCAATCAGCCCCAGCATTTT.

The V gene is TRBV2, the J gene TRBJ2-1; 11 bases are a match to TRBD2. V gave up 8 bases and J gave up 7 bases; unmatched junction bases: 4. The CDR3 has 13 residues. CDR1 is SNHLY, CDR2 FYNNEI, per germline. The CDR3 DNA reads TGTGCCAGCGCCGGGACTAGCGGTAATGAGCAGTTCTTC. Translation: CASAGTSGNEQFF.

This chain uses TRBV27 with TRBJ1-2; 9 nucleotides match TRBD1. V shed 3 bases, J shed 4 bases, and the junction held 12 bases outside the gene matches. The CDR3 extends over 17 amino acids. The germline gives CDR1 MNHEY, CDR2 SMNVEV (reference sequence). In nucleotides, the CDR3 is TGTGCCAGCAGTTTTAGAAGACAGGGGGATGTAGGCTATGGCTACACCTTC. Protein: CASSFRRQGDVGYGYTF.

The genes are TRBV3-1 (or the pseudogene TRBV3-2) and TRBJ1-4; 10 nucleotides align to TRBD1. The V segment lost 4 bases and the J segment 8 bases; nucleotides outside the gene matches: 10. From germline, CDR1 is LGHDT and CDR2 YNNKEL (reference sequence). The CDR3 consists of 16 residues. This CDR3 reads CASSPKTGTGDEKLFF. The CDR3 DNA follows: TGTGCCAGCAGCCCGAAGACTGGGACAGGGGACGAAAAACTGTTTTTT.

The J gene is TRBJ2-2, the V gene TRBV3-1 (or the pseudogene TRBV3-2), with D tentatively TRBD1 (5 bases). Germline loops: CDR1 LGHDT, CDR2 YNNKEL (reference sequence). V lost 4 bases to trimming and J lost 2 bases, with 14 bases between them. This CDR3 has 16 amino acids. The CDR3: CASSPRSGQNTGELFF. The CDR3 DNA is TGTGCCAGCAGCCCACGTTCCGGACAAAACACCGGGGAGCTGTTTTTT.

The chain couples TRBV6-4 to TRBJ1-1, with TRBD1 matching over 8 bases. Germline V gene data show CDR1 as MRHNA and CDR2 as SNTAGT. The V segment lost 6 bases and the J segment 2 bases; nucleotides outside the gene matches: 5. The CDR3 is 14 residues long. CDR3 region: CASRLDRGNTEAFF. CDR3 DNA: TGTGCCAGCAGACTAGACAGGGGAAACACTGAAGCTTTCTTT.

This clone was seen a few times. The chain recombines TRBV12-5 with TRBJ1-6, with D possibly being TRBD1 (5 bases). The ends were cut back, 1 base at V and 5 bases at J, with 24 bases in the middle. CDR3 size: 20 residues. CDR1 is LGHNT, CDR2 FRNRAP, per germline. The chain's CDR3 is CASGLGGTARRDGHNSPLHF. The CDR3 bases are TGTGCTAGTGGTTTGGGAGGGACCGCCAGGAGGGATGGCCATAATTCACCCCTCCACTTT.

CDR3 nucleotides: TGTGCCAGCAGCTCGACAGAGATCGGACCAGATACGCAGTATTTT. Its translation: CASSSTEIGPDTQYF. This chain links TRBV7-9 with TRBJ2-3, with TRBD1 as a possible D gene (5 bases). The length of the CDR3 is 15 residues. Trimming stripped 4 bases from V and 4 bases from J, with 15 bases between. Germline CDR1 reads SEHNR; CDR2 reads FQNEAQ (reference sequence).

The chain employs TRBV6-5 and TRBJ2-3; the D gene is possibly TRBD1 (6 bases). The CDR3 runs to 14 residues. CDR1 MNHEY and CDR2 SVGAGI come from the germline V gene. Trimming removed 7 bases at V and 2 bases at J, with 13 bases between. In nucleotides, the CDR3 is TGTGCCAGCACGAGAACAGGGTCCACAGATACGCAGTATTTT. Protein product: CASTRTGSTDTQYF.

Only one count was recorded for this clone. This chain links TRBV24-1 with TRBJ1-1; no reliable D call. V dropped 10 bases and J dropped 0 bases, with 14 bases sitting between them. Germline V gene lookup returns CDR1 KGHDR and CDR2 SFDVKD. The CDR3 consists of 14 residues. CDR3 sequence reads: CATTKECLNTEAFF. The CDR3 DNA reads as TGTGCCACAACTAAGGAATGTCTGAACACTGAAGCTTTCTTT.

The chain employs TRBV6-6 and TRBJ1-2; 9 positions agree with TRBD1. The V and J ends lost 6 bases and 8 bases, in that order; junction bases with no gene match: 16. The CDR3 has 16 amino acids. Germline-derived CDR1 and CDR2 are MNHNY and SVGAGI (reference sequence). CDR3 in DNA: TGTGCCAGCAGATCCTCAAAGGGGGGACAGGGTGACGGCTACACCTTC. As protein: CASRSSKGGQGDGYTF.

The chain has TRBV19 and TRBJ1-5; the D is unclear. The CDR3 length is 14 residues. V lost 2 bases and J lost 1, with 6 bases in between. Germline CDR1 reads LNHDA; CDR2 reads SQIVND (reference sequence). The CDR3 nucleotides are TGTGCCAGTAGTATAAATCAGAGCAATCAGCCCCAGCATTTT. Translated: CASSINQSNQPQHF.

The V call is TRBV30, the J call TRBJ1-6; no clear D gene. Deletions cut 2 bases from V and 7 bases from J, with 6 bases between. CDR3 length: 12 amino acids. Germline V gene sequence: CDR1 GTSNPN, CDR2 SVGIG (reference sequence). The CDR3 is CAWSHSNSPLHF. The CDR3 coding sequence is TGTGCCTGGAGTCACAGCAATTCACCCCTCCACTTT.

The genes are TRBV7-2 and TRBJ1-1; 8 bases match TRBD1. The CDR3 has 14 residues. Germline-derived CDR1 and CDR2 are SGHTA and FQGNSA. V was pared by 4 bases and J by 1 base, with 2 bases of the junction left unmatched. CDR3 in amino acids: CASSSQGANTEAFF. The CDR3 nucleotides read TGTGCCAGCAGCTCCCAGGGGGCGAACACTGAAGCTTTCTTT.

This rearrangement joins TRBV19 to TRBJ1-2; 8 nucleotides match TRBD1. The CDR3 contains 13 residues. Germline V CDR1 and CDR2: LNHDA, SQIVND (reference sequence). Germline trimming cut 6 bases from V and 6 bases from J; bases unmatched to any gene: 6. The CDR3 sequence: CASRPTGDDGYTF. In nucleotides, the CDR3 is TGTGCCAGTAGGCCGACAGGGGATGATGGCTACACCTTC.

V usage is TRBV30 and J usage is TRBJ2-3; D ambiguous. The CDR3 length is 12 residues. Germline-derived CDR1 and CDR2 are GTSNPN and SVGIG (reference sequence). The ends were cut back, 5 bases at V and 0 bases at J, with 6 bases in the middle. CDR3 coding DNA: TGTGCCTGGGGTACTAGCACAGATACGCAGTATTTT. It specifies CAWGTSTDTQYF.

For the CDR3, the DNA is TGTGCCAGCAGCTTAGGCGGCGGGAGGGGTGGTGAGCAGTTCTTC. The encoded protein is CASSLGGGRGGEQFF. J is TRBJ2-1 and V is TRBV11-3, with 9 bases matching TRBD2. CDR1 is SGHNT and CDR2 is YENEEA in the germline V gene. V lost 1 base to trimming and J lost 9 bases; unmatched junction nucleotides: 7. This CDR3 is built from 15 residues.

V gene TRBV5-1 combines with J gene TRBJ2-1; 12 bases align to TRBD2. The ends lost 9 bases at V and 7 bases at J; junction bases unmatched: 8. The germline V gene encodes CDR1 SGHRS and CDR2 YFSETQ. The length of the CDR3 is 14 residues. CDR3 sequence (DNA): TGCGCCACCGGTCGACTAGCGGGAGCTAATGAGCAGTTCTTC. Encoded protein: CATGRLAGANEQFF.

CDR3 nucleotide sequence: TGTGCCAGCAGTTATACGGCCACCAGGGCGGCTTTCTTT. Its translation is CASSYTATRAAFF. The chain carries TRBV6-6 and TRBJ1-1; D perhaps matches TRBD1 (5 bases). The V and J ends lost 3 bases and 11 bases respectively, with 16 bases between them. Germline-derived CDR1 and CDR2 are MNHNY and SVGAGI (reference sequence). The CDR3 covers 13 residues.

The chain joins TRBV2 to TRBJ1-2, with TRBD1 matching over 7 bases. The CDR3 length is 15 residues. Germline V gene sequence: CDR1 SNHLY, CDR2 FYNNEI. V gave up 6 bases and J gave up 1 base; unmatched junction bases: 8. The CDR3 sequence is CASRVGQGDNYGYTF. As DNA, the CDR3 is TGTGCCAGCAGGGTGGGGCAGGGGGATAACTATGGCTACACCTTC.

The chain has TRBV3-1 (or the pseudogene TRBV3-2) and TRBJ1-2; D uncertain. The CDR3 covers 14 residues. In germline, CDR1 is LGHDT, CDR2 YNNKEL (reference sequence). The V gene lost 0 bases and the J gene lost 7 bases, with 12 bases spanning the gap. This chain's CDR3 is CASSQDGQVFGYTF. The CDR3 region has the DNA TGTGCCAGCAGCCAAGATGGGCAAGTCTTTGGCTACACCTTC.

The J gene is TRBJ2-7, the V gene TRBV18; TRBD1 might be the D (6 bases). Germline CDR1 is KGHSH and CDR2 is LQKENI. Trimming stripped 6 bases from V and 2 bases from J, with 20 bases between. The CDR3 extends over 16 amino acids. The CDR3 coding sequence is TGTGCCAGCTCGTCCCCCAGGGGCCGAATCCCCTACGAGCAGTACTTC. This gives the protein CASSSPRGRIPYEQYF.